Listed below are T cell receptor beta chains from one sample, sequenced in a study of beta chain features in type 1 diabetes. Data came from immunoSEQ multiplex PCR; TCRdb stores just in-frame clones and leaves some out. Of about 650,000 clones detected, 9.5% to 15% appear once; the ten largest clones hold around 0.12%. The sequencing input was naive CD4+ T cells from blood. These receptor sequences come from a man aged 25 to 40 with type 1 diabetes. The CDR3 runs from the conserved cysteine through the conserved F or W. A D gene is named only where the DNA matches it firmly. Rows may omit the clone size; those that give it use once, few, many or a size class.

J,size,D,V,DNA,CDR3
TRBJ1-2,.,TRBD1,TRBV6-5,TGTGCCAGCAGTTCCTTTCGAGGACAGGGTTACGGCTACACCTTC,CASSSFRGQGYGYTF
TRBJ1-3,few,.,TRBV30,TGTGCCTGGAGTGGAGCGGACACCATATATTTT,CAWSGADTIYF
TRBJ2-2,few,.,TRBV18,TGTGCCAGCTCTACTTTCACCGGGGAGCTGTTTTTT,CASSTFTGELFF
TRBJ2-5,.,.,TRBV5-1,TGCGCCAGCAGCGAGGACTATTTAGGGGAGACCCAGTACTTC,CASSEDYLGETQYF
TRBJ1-4,.,.,TRBV2,TGTGCCAGCACCGCAGGGGAGGCTAATGAAAAACTGTTTTTT,CASTAGEANEKLFF
TRBJ2-1,.,TRBD2,TRBV29-1,TGCAGCGATGTGGGGACTAAAGGGGATGAGCAGTTCTTC,CSDVGTKGDEQFF
TRBJ2-7,.,.,TRBV29-1,TGCAGCGTTGAAGATAACATCCTCTACGAGCAGTACTTC,CSVEDNILYEQYF
TRBJ2-1,.,TRBD1,TRBV7-2,TGTGCCAGCAGCTTAGAGGTCCAGGGGGCCCATGAGCAGTTCTTC,CASSLEVQGAHEQFF
TRBJ2-2,few,.,TRBV27,TGTGCCAGCAGTTTGTTACCCAACACCGGGGAGCTGTTTTTT,CASSLLPNTGELFF
TRBJ1-5,few,.,TRBV30,TGTGCCTGGAGTGTGGGGGAGAGTCAGCCCCAGCATTTT,CAWSVGESQPQHF
TRBJ1-5,.,.,TRBV5-1,TGCGCCAGCAGCGCGGGGCGGGATCAGCCCCAGCATTTT,CASSAGRDQPQHF
TRBJ2-1,.,TRBD1,TRBV27,TGTGCCAGCAGTTTGACAGGGGCGGCTGAGCAGTTCTTC,CASSLTGAAEQFF
TRBJ2-1,.,.,TRBV7-2,TGTGCCAGCAGCCAACGGGCCACTTCGAGCTCCTACAATGAGCAGTTCTTC,CASSQRATSSSYNEQFF
TRBJ1-5,.,.,TRBV7-8,TGTGCCAGCAGCTTCTCCTCCCCAGGGCCTCAGCCCCAGCATTTT,CASSFSSPGPQPQHF
TRBJ2-1,.,.,TRBV7-9,TGTGCCAGCAGCTTAGCAGCTGACAATGAGCAGTTCTTC,CASSLAADNEQFF
TRBJ1-2,.,.,TRBV6-5,TGTGCCAGCAGCCTCCGGGACAAGGGGGACTATGGCTACACCTTC,CASSLRDKGDYGYTF
TRBJ1-2,few,TRBD1,TRBV7-2,TGTGCCAGCAGCTCAGCCGGGACAGATGGCTACACCTTC,CASSSAGTDGYTF
TRBJ2-7,.,.,TRBV29-1,TGCAGCATCAGACAGGCGTCCTACGAGCAGTACTTC,CSIRQASYEQYF
TRBJ1-1,.,.,TRBV5-1,TGCGCCAGCAGCTTGGATAGGGGCTGGGCTGAAGCTTTCTTT,CASSLDRGWAEAFF
TRBJ1-5,few,.,TRBV27,TGTGCCAGCAGCCTCAGAGCTACTAGCAATCAGCCCCAGCATTTT,CASSLRATSNQPQHF
TRBJ1-1,.,.,TRBV28,TGTGCCACCTGCTGGGGTGGGGGGTACACTGAAGCTTTCTTT,CATCWGGGYTEAFF
TRBJ1-6,.,.,TRBV30,TGTGCCTGGAGTGTAACCCCGGCTCCCAATAATTCACCCCTCCACTTT,CAWSVTPAPNNSPLHF
TRBJ2-7,.,.,TRBV4-3,TGCGCCAGCAGCCTGCTTTTGACAGTCTACGAGCAGTACTTC,CASSLLLTVYEQYF
TRBJ2-1,.,TRBD1,TRBV6-5,TGTGCCAGCATTTCTACAGGGGTCAATGAGCAGTTCTTC,CASISTGVNEQFF
TRBJ2-1,few,TRBD2,TRBV2,TGTGCCAGCAGTGAACGGCTAGCGGGGAACAATGAGCAGTTCTTC,CASSERLAGNNEQFF
TRBJ2-1,.,TRBD2,TRBV7-2,TGTGCCAGCAGCCGTAGCGGGGGGGCCGAAAATGAGCAGTTCTTC,CASSRSGGAENEQFF
TRBJ2-7,.,TRBD2,TRBV30,TGTGCCTGGAGTAGCGGGGGGTTTCCCCACGAGCAGTACTTC,CAWSSGGFPHEQYF
TRBJ1-2,few,.,TRBV30,TGTGCCTGGAGTAGACCCCGTCAGAGCTACACCTTC,CAWSRPRQSYTF
TRBJ1-6,few,.,TRBV11-2,TGTGCCAGCAGCTTAAGGTCGGACGGTAGCTCCTATAATTCACCCCTCCACTTT,CASSLRSDGSSYNSPLHF
TRBJ2-5,few,.,TRBV2,TGTGCCAGCAGTGAAGTAGCACAGAAAGAGACCCAGTACTTC,CASSEVAQKETQYF
TRBJ1-2,.,.,TRBV5-4,TGTGCCAGCAGCAGGGACTCCGACTATGGCTACACCTTC,CASSRDSDYGYTF
TRBJ1-2,.,.,TRBV19,TGTGCCAGTAGTACGATCCAACAGGGCCACTATGGCTACACCTTC,CASSTIQQGHYGYTF
TRBJ2-7,few,.,TRBV19,TGTGCCAGTAGTACCCCCAGGGAGCGCGAGCAGTACTTC,CASSTPREREQYF
TRBJ2-3,.,TRBD2,TRBV7-2,TGTGCCAGCAGCCGACTAGCGGGCCCGGGCGGCACAGATACGCAGTATTTT,CASSRLAGPGGTDTQYF
TRBJ2-7,.,TRBD1,TRBV9,TGTGCCAGCAGCGTAGGGGTTCCAGGGGGTGTCTACGAGCAGTACTTC,CASSVGVPGGVYEQYF
TRBJ2-7,few,TRBD1,TRBV27,TGTGCCAGCAGTTCCCGACAGGGCTCCTACGAGCAGTACTTC,CASSSRQGSYEQYF
TRBJ2-1,.,.,TRBV19,TGTGCCAGTAGTACAGATTCCTACAATGAGCAGTTCTTC,CASSTDSYNEQFF
TRBJ1-5,few,.,TRBV2,TGTGCCAGCAGTGAAAACCGGGAGCCCCAGCATTTT,CASSENREPQHF
TRBJ1-4,few,.,TRBV6-1,TGTGCCAGCCGAACTAGGAGTGATGAAAAACTGTTTTTT,CASRTRSDEKLFF
TRBJ1-3,few,.,TRBV30,TGTGCCTGGAGCCCCGTCCGCTCTGGAAACACCATATATTTT,CAWSPVRSGNTIYF
TRBJ1-3,few,TRBD1,TRBV2,TGTGCCAGCAGTGTGGGACAGGGCTACTCCTCTGGAAACACCATATATTTT,CASSVGQGYSSGNTIYF
TRBJ1-2,few,TRBD1,TRBV5-5,TGTGCCAGCAGCCTATCCGGACAGGGAGGCTATGGCTACACCTTC,CASSLSGQGGYGYTF
TRBJ2-5,few,TRBD2,TRBV5-4,TGTGCCAGCAGCTTTGGGCTAGCGGGTACACAAGAGACCCAGTACTTC,CASSFGLAGTQETQYF
TRBJ2-3,.,.,TRBV10-3,TGTGCCATCAGTGGAATGGGGCTAACAGATACGCAGTATTTT,CAISGMGLTDTQYF
TRBJ2-7,.,.,TRBV29-1,TGCAGTTTCGGACCCGGAGGGGGCTACGAGCAGTACTTC,CSFGPGGGYEQYF
TRBJ2-1,.,.,TRBV6-5,TGTGCCAGCACTGGTTCCAATGTCCTAAATGAGCAGTTCTTC,CASTGSNVLNEQFF
TRBJ1-2,.,.,TRBV30,TGTGCCTGGAGTACCCCTCAGGGGCCAAACTATGGCTACACCTTC,CAWSTPQGPNYGYTF
TRBJ2-6,.,.,TRBV7-2,TGTGCCAGCAGCCAAGAAACCCCTGGGGCCAACGTCCTGACTTTC,CASSQETPGANVLTF
TRBJ2-5,few,TRBD2,TRBV7-2,TGTGCCAGCCTCCGGGGGGGCGAAGAGACCCAGTACTTC,CASLRGGEETQYF
TRBJ2-1,.,TRBD1,TRBV7-8,TGTGCCAGCAGCTTAACCCCCGACAGGGCCTCCTACAATGAGCAGTTCTTC,CASSLTPDRASYNEQFF
TRBJ1-2,few,TRBD1,TRBV15,TGTGCCACCAGCAGAGGGGGGACAGATAAGAACTACACCTTC,CATSRGGTDKNYTF
TRBJ2-1,.,.,TRBV5-6,TGTGCCAGCAGTCCCGCTAGGGAAAATGAGCAGTTCTTC,CASSPARENEQFF
TRBJ2-3,few,TRBD2,TRBV15,TGTGCCACCAGCAGAGAGAATAGCGGGGGGTTCACAGATACGCAGTATTTT,CATSRENSGGFTDTQYF
TRBJ2-2,few,.,TRBV19,TGTGCCAGTTCACACAGGGAATCCGGGGAGCTGTTTTTT,CASSHRESGELFF
TRBJ1-1,few,.,TRBV29-1,TGCAGCGTTGAAGTAACGGGGATCAACACTGAAGCTTTCTTT,CSVEVTGINTEAFF
TRBJ2-5,few,TRBD1,TRBV27,TGTGCCAGCAGTTTCGGACAGGGGACGTACCAAGAGACCCAGTACTTC,CASSFGQGTYQETQYF
TRBJ2-7,.,.,TRBV11-3,TGTGCCAGCAGTCCCCCAGGGAAACGGTACGAGCAGTACTTC,CASSPPGKRYEQYF